This TCR beta chain was found in a study of blood T cell repertoires in COVID-19. The protocol was immunoSEQ multiplex PCR, while the TCRdb copy is restricted to in-frame clones and leaves out a portion. The sample holds 120,000 to 150,000 clones, approximately 80% seen once. CDR1 and CDR2 (germline): SGDLS, YYNGEE. The V and J ends lost 0 bases and 4 bases respectively, with 4 bases between them. The CDR3 is 12 residues long. V usage is TRBV9 and J usage is TRBJ1-2; D remains ambiguous. This TCR was sampled from a man over 45 in a cohort exposed to, infected with or recovered from COVID-19 (not recorded which). Input material: PBMCs or T cells enriched from blood (not recorded which). CDR3 amino acids: CASSVASYGYTF. The CDR3 DNA sequence: TGTGCCAGCAGCGTAGCGTCCTATGGCTACACCTTC.